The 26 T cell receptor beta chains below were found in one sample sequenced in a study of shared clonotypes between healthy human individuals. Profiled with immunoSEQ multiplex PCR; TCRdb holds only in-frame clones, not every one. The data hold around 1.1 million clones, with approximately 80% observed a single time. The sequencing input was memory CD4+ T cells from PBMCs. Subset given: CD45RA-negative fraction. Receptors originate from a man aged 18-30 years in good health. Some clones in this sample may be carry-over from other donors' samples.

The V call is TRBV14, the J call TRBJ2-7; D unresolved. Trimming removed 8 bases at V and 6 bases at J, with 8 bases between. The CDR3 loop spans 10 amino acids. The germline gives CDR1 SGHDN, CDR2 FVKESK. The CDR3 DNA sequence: TGTGCCAGCTTCCCCGGCGAGCAGTACTTC. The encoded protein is CASFPGEQYF.

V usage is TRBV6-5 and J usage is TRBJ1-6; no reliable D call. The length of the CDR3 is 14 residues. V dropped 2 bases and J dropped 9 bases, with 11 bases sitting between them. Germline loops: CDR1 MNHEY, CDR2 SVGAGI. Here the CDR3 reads CASSYVREGSPLHF. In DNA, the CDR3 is TGTGCCAGCAGTTACGTACGGGAAGGTTCACCCCTCCACTTT.

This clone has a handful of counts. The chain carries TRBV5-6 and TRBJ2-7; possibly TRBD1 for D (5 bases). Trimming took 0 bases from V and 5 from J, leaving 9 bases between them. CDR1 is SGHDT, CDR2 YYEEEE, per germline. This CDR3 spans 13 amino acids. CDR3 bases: TGTGCCAGCAGCTTGGCCCCCAGGGACGAGCAGTACTTC. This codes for CASSLAPRDEQYF.

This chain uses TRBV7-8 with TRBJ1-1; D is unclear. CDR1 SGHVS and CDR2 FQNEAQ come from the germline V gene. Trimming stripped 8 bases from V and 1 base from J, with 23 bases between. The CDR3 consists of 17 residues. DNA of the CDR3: TGTGCCAGCGGCGCTTCAATGTTACGGAAATCGAACACTGAAGCTTTCTTT. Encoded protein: CASGASMLRKSNTEAFF. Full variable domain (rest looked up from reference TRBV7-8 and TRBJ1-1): GAGVSQSPRYKVAKRGQDVALRCDPISGHVSLFWYQQALGQGPEFLTYFQNEAQLDKSGLPSDRFFAERPEGSVSTLKIQRTQQEDSAVYLCASGASMLRKSNTEAFFGQGTRLTVV.

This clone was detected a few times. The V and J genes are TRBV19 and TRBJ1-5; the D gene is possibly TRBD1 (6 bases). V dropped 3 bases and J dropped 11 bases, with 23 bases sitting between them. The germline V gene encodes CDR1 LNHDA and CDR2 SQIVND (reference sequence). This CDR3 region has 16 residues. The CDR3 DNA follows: TGTGCCAGTAGTATGTCACAGGGAGGGGTTTATTCGGCCCAGCATTTT. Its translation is CASSMSQGGVYSAQHF.

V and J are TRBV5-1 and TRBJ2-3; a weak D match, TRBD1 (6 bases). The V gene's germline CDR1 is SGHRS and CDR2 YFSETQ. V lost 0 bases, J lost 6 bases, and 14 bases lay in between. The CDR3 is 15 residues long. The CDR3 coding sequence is TGCGCCAGCAGCTTGGAGTCAGGGGATAGGGATACGCAGTATTTT. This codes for CASSLESGDRDTQYF.

The CDR3 sequence: CASRTSGGNTIYF. The CDR3 DNA is TGTGCCAGCAGGACGTCTGGAGGAAACACCATATATTTT. The genes are TRBV6-5 and TRBJ1-3; D remains unclear. The germline V gene has CDR1 MNHEY and CDR2 SVGAGI. This CDR3 contains 13 residues. V was trimmed by 6 bases and J by 4 bases, leaving 10 bases between them.

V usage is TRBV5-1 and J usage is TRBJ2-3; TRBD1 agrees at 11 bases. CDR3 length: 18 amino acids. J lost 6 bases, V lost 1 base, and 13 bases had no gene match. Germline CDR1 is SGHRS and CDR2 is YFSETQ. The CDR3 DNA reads TGCGCCAGCAGCTTGCTGCCCGGACAGGGGGCGTTTCGGGATACGCAGTATTTT. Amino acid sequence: CASSLLPGQGAFRDTQYF. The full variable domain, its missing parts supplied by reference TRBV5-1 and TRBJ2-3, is KAGVTQTPRYLIKTRGQQVTLSCSPISGHRSVSWYQQTPGQGLQFLFEYFSETQRNKGNFPGRFSGRQFSNSRSEMNVSTLELGDSALYLCASSLLPGQGAFRDTQYFGPGTRLTVL.

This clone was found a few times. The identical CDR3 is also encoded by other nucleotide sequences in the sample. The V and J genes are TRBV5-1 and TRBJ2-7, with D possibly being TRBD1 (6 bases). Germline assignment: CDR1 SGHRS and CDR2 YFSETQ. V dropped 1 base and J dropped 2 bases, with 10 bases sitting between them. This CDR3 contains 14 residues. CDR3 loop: CASSLSGQTYEQYF. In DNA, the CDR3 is TGCGCCAGCAGCTTGAGCGGACAGACCTACGAGCAGTACTTC. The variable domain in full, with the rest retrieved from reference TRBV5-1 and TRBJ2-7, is KAGVTQTPRYLIKTRGQQVTLSCSPISGHRSVSWYQQTPGQGLQFLFEYFSETQRNKGNFPGRFSGRQFSNSRSEMNVSTLELGDSALYLCASSLSGQTYEQYFGPGTRLTVT.

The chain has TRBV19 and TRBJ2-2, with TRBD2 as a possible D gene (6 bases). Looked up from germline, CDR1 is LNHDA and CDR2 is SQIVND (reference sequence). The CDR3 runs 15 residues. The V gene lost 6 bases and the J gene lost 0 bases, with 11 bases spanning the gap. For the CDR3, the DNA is TGTGCCAGTAGAGTAGCGGAGACGAACACCGGGGAGCTGTTTTTT. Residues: CASRVAETNTGELFF.

The CDR3 reads CASSLAVTGGNEKLFF. CDR3 coding DNA: TGCGCCAGCAGCTTGGCCGTGACAGGCGGGAATGAAAAACTGTTTTTT. V usage is TRBV5-1 and J usage is TRBJ1-4; D possibly corresponds to TRBD1 (6 bases). CDR3 size: 16 residues. Trimming cost V 0 bases and J 5 bases, with 14 bases left between them. The germline CDR1 and CDR2 sequences are SGHRS and YFSETQ.

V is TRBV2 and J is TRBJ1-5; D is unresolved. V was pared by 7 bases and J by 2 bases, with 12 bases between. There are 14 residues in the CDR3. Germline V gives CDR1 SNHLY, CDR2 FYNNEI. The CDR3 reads CASIGGSGNQPQHF. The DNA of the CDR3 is TGTGCCAGCATAGGAGGTTCTGGCAATCAGCCCCAGCATTTT.

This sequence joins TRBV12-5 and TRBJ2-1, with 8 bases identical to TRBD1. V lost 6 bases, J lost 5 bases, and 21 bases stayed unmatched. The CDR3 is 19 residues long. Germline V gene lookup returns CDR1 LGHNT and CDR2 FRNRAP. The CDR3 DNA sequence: TGTGCTAGTGGCCGGACAGGGTCCGATCATCCCCCTACCAACAATGAGCAGTTCTTC. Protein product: CASGRTGSDHPPTNNEQFF.

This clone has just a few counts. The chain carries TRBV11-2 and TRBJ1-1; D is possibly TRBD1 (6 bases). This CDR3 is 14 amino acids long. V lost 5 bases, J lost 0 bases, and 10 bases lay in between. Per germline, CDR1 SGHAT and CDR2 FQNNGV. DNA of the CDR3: TGTGCCAGCAGCAGACAGGTCATGAACACTGAAGCTTTCTTT. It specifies CASSRQVMNTEAFF.

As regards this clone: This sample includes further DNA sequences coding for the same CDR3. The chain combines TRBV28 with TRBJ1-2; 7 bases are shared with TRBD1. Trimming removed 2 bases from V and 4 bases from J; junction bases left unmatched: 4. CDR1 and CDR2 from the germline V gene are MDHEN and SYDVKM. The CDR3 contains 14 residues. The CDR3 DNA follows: TGTGCCAGCAGTTTACGAGGGGGCAGCTATGGCTACACCTTC. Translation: CASSLRGGSYGYTF.

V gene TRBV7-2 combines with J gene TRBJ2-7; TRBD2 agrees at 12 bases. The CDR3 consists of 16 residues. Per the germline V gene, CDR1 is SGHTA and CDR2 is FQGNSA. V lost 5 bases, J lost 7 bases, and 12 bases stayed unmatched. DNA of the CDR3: TGTGCCAGCAGCCCCTATGGGGCCCTAGCGGGAGGGGAGCAGTACTTC. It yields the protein CASSPYGALAGGEQYF.

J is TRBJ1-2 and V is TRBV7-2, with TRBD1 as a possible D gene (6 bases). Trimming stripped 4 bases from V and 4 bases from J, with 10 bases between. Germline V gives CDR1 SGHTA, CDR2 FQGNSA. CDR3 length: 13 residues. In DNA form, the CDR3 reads TGTGCCAGCAGCTCAGGGGCCGGCTATGGCTACACCTTC. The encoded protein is CASSSGAGYGYTF.

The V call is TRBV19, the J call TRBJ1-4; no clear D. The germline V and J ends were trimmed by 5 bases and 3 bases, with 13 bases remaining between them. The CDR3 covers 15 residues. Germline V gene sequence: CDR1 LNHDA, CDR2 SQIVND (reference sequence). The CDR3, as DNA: TGTGCCAGTAGTGCCCGAGCGGTGGCTAATGAAAAACTGTTTTTT. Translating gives CASSARAVANEKLFF.

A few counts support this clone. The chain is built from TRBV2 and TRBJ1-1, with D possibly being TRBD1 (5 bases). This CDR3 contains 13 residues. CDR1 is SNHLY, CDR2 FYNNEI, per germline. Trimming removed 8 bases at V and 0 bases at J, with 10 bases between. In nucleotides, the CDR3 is TGTGCCAGCCCCAGGGCCTTGAACACTGAAGCTTTCTTT. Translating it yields CASPRALNTEAFF.

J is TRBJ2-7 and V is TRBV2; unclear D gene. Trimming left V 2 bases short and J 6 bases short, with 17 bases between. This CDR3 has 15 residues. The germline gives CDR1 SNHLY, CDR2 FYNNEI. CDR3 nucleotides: TGTGCCAGCAGTGAACGGTCTGGGGAAGGACGCGAGCAGTACTTC. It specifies CASSERSGEGREQYF.

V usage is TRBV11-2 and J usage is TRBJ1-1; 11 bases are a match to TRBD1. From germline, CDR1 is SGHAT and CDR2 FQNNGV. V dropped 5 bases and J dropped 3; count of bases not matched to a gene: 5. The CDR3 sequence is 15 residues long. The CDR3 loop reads CASSTWTGGHTEAFF. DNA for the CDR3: TGTGCCAGCAGCACGTGGACAGGGGGCCACACTGAAGCTTTCTTT.

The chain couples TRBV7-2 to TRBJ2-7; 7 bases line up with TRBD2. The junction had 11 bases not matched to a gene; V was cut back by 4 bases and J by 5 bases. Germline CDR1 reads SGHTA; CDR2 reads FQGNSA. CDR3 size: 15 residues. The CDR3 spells CASSSGSAGLNEQYF. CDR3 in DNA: TGTGCCAGCAGCTCAGGCTCCGCGGGACTAAACGAGCAGTACTTC. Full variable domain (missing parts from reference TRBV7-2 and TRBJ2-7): GAGVSQSPSNKVTEKGKDVELRCDPISGHTALYWYRQSLGQGLEFLIYFQGNSAPDKSGLPSDRFSAERTGGSVSTLTIQRTQQEDSAVYLCASSSGSAGLNEQYFGPGTRLTVT.

CDR3 region: CASSTDPRVNQPQHF. The DNA of the CDR3 is TGTGCCAGCAGCACTGACCCAAGAGTCAATCAGCCCCAGCATTTT. The chain recombines TRBV5-5 with TRBJ1-5, with no clear D. Germline values: CDR1 SGHKS, CDR2 YYEKEE (reference sequence). This CDR3 contains 15 residues. V dropped 4 bases and J dropped 3 bases, with 14 bases sitting between them.

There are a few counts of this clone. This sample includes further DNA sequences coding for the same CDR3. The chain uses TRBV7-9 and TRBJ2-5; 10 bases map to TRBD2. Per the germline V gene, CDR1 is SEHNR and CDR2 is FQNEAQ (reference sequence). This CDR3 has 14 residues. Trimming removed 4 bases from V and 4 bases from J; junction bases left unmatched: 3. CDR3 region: CASSSRLAGETQYF. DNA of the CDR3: TGTGCCAGCAGCTCCCGACTAGCGGGAGAGACCCAGTACTTC. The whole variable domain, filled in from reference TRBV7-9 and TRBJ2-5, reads DTGVSQNPRHKITKRGQNVTFRCDPISEHNRLYWYRQTLGQGPEFLTYFQNEAQLEKSRLLSDRFSAERPKGSFSTLEIQRTEQGDSAMYLCASSSRLAGETQYFGPGTRLLVL.

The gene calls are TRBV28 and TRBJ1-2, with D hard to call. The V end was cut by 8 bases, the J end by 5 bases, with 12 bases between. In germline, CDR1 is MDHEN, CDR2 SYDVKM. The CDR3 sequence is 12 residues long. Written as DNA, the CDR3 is TGTGCCAGCGGAGGACTGCAATATGGCTACACCTTC. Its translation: CASGGLQYGYTF.

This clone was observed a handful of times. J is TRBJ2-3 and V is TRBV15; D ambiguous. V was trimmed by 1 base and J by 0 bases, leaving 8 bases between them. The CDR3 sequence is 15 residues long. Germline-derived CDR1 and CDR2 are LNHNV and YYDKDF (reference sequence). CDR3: CATSRADLSTDTQYF. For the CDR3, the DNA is TGTGCCACCAGCAGAGCAGACCTCAGCACAGATACGCAGTATTTT.